This T cell receptor (beta chain) was found in a study of T cells in Graves' hyperthyroidism and ophthalmopathy. TCR beta CDR3 sequences were amplified from RNA transcripts. A first-round RT-PCR of the TCR CDR3 used the HTBI primer set. Each CDR3 protein is one row after TCRdb ran MiXCR on the multiplex PCR reads. The table includes about 600,000 distinct CDR3 sequences, approximately 15% detected once. 9 to 10 ml fresh peripheral blood yielded the PBMCs. Concerning this clonotype itself: The junction departs from germline at one end; a sequencing error may be responsible.

CDR3 length: 14 amino acids. V gene TRBV12-3 or TRBV12-4 combines with J gene TRBJ2-7, with a possible D match to TRBD2 (6 bases). This TCR came from a woman between 40 and 50 years old with Graves' ophthalmopathy. The sample consisted of blood. The CDR3 coding sequence is TGTGTCAGCAGCAATCGGGACTTCCCCTACGAGCAGTACTTC. As protein: CVSSNRDFPYEQYF.